One sample yielded the 8 T cell receptor beta chains listed below, sequenced in a study of cytomegalovirus exposure and HLA in healthy donors. The PCR made use of 60 Vbeta and 13 Jbeta primers. Generated by immunoSEQ multiplex PCR, the TCRdb table keeps only in-frame clones and is missing some. The repertoire shows under 45,000 clones; the top ten hold approximately 3.6%. Sequencing used PBMCs. These receptors were collected from a male donor in good health and CMV-seronegative.

V usage is TRBV7-6 and J usage is TRBJ1-6, with 7 positions matching TRBD1. The V gene's germline CDR1 is SGHVS and CDR2 FNYEAQ. J was trimmed by 7 bases and V by 3 bases; bases with no gene match: 3. This CDR3 is built from 14 residues. CDR3 loop: CASSLETGNSPLHF. The CDR3 region has the DNA TGTGCCAGCAGCTTGGAGACAGGGAATTCACCCCTCCACTTT.

V and J are TRBV6-5 and TRBJ2-7; the match to TRBD1 covers 12 bases. V lost 2 bases to trimming and J lost 3 bases; unmatched junction nucleotides: 2. Germline CDR1 and CDR2: MNHEY and SVGAGI. The CDR3 totals 15 residues. The CDR3 DNA reads TGTGCCAGCAGTTACCGGGACAGGGGGCTCTACGAGCAGTACTTC. Its translation is CASSYRDRGLYEQYF.

The V and J genes are TRBV7-9 and TRBJ2-4; the match to TRBD1 covers 10 bases. V shed 5 bases, J shed 3 bases, and the junction held 1 base outside the gene matches. The V gene's germline CDR1 is SEHNR and CDR2 FQNEAQ (reference sequence). The CDR3 length is 14 residues. In DNA, the CDR3 is TGTGCCAGCAGCGGACAGGGGGACAAAAACATTCAGTACTTC. It translates to CASSGQGDKNIQYF.

The chain uses TRBV5-1 and TRBJ2-3, with TRBD1 matching 7 bases. Germline V gene data show CDR1 as SGHRS and CDR2 as YFSETQ. The V and J ends lost 4 bases and 0 bases, in that order; junction bases with no gene match: 8. The CDR3 sequence is 16 residues long. CDR3 nucleotides: TGCGCCAGCAGCCGACCGGGACAGAAAAGCACAGATACGCAGTATTTT. Protein: CASSRPGQKSTDTQYF.

The rearrangement joins TRBV6-1 to TRBJ2-3, with D maybe TRBD2 (7 bases). Germline V gives CDR1 MNHNS, CDR2 SASEGT. Trimming shortened V by 1 base and J by 0 bases, and 14 bases separated the two germline ends. CDR3 length equals 17 residues. DNA of the CDR3: TGTGCCAGCAGTGAAGTGGGGGGGCCTACTAGCACAGATACGCAGTATTTT. This gives the protein CASSEVGGPTSTDTQYF.

The rearrangement uses TRBV10-2 and TRBJ2-5, with D unclear. CDR1 is WSHSY, CDR2 SAAADI, per germline. V was clipped by 3 bases and J by 7 bases, with 9 bases between them. The CDR3 loop spans 12 amino acids. CDR3 loop: CASSDLSGTQYF. The CDR3 DNA follows: TGCGCCAGCAGTGATCTATCTGGGACCCAGTACTTC.

J is TRBJ2-5 and V is TRBV6-1; 7 bases map to TRBD2. The germline V gene has CDR1 MNHNS and CDR2 SASEGT. V dropped 1 base and J dropped 4; count of bases not matched to a gene: 0. This CDR3 region has 13 residues. The CDR3 bases are TGTGCCAGCAGTGAAGGGGGGGGAGAGACCCAGTACTTC. It translates to CASSEGGGETQYF.

This chain joins TRBV20-1 and TRBJ1-2; TRBD1 is a possible D gene (5 bases). Germline loops: CDR1 DFQATT, CDR2 SNEGSKA (reference sequence). CDR3 length equals 11 residues. Trimming shortened V by 7 bases and J by 6 bases, and 12 bases separated the two germline ends. CDR3 in amino acids: CSVYVGDGYTF. Written as DNA, the CDR3 is TGCAGTGTTTACGTAGGGGATGGCTACACCTTC.